Below are 18 T cell receptor beta chains sequenced from a single sample in a study of T cell repertoires in cytomegalovirus infection. Via MiXCR, TCRdb re-called the reads, giving one row per CDR3 protein. The profile shows about 900,000 distinct CDR3 sequences, roughly 30% of them singletons. No antigen has been identified for these receptors. Sequences were derived from cultured CD8+ T cells from PBMCs, sampled from culture after CMV antigen stimulation. The receptors come from a human donor in good health (CMV status not recorded). Some clones in this sample may be carry-over from other donors' samples.

In its sample, this clonotype was seen a few times. CDR3: CASSQTLQKQGTNTDTQYF. The CDR3 DNA reads TGCGCCAGCAGCCAAACCTTACAAAAACAGGGGACAAACACAGATACGCAGTATTTT. This chain connects TRBV4-3 to TRBJ2-3; 7 nucleotides line up with TRBD1. This CDR3 contains 19 residues. Trimming at V came to 2 bases and at J to 2 bases, leaving 16 bases not matched to a gene. The germline V gene has CDR1 LGHNA and CDR2 YSLEER.

The chain recombines TRBV19 with TRBJ1-2, with D perhaps TRBD1 (5 bases). Germline loops: CDR1 LNHDA, CDR2 SQIVND (reference sequence). V lost 9 bases and J 7 bases, leaving 18 bases between the germline ends. The CDR3 extends over 13 amino acids. The DNA for the CDR3 is TGTGCCAGCCGTAGGGGAGGGAATCGTGGCTACACCTTC. Translation gives CASRRGGNRGYTF.

V and J are TRBV6-6 and TRBJ2-3, with 8 positions matching TRBD2. The germline gives CDR1 MNHNY, CDR2 SVGAGI (reference sequence). Trimming cost V 0 bases and J 3 bases; bases outside gene matches: 5. This CDR3 has 16 amino acids. The CDR3 reads CASSYSPAGGTDTQYF. CDR3 coding DNA: TGTGCCAGCAGTTACTCTCCGGCGGGGGGAACAGATACGCAGTATTTT.

Regarding this clonotype: A junction end diverges from the germline sequence, so it may reflect a read error. The CDR3 DNA sequence: TGTGCCACCAGCAGGGGACAGGGGGCCCTTTTTTTC. This translates into CATSRGQGALFF. This chain uses TRBV15 with TRBJ2-1; TRBD1 matches 12 bases. CDR1 and CDR2 (germline): LNHNV, YYDKDF (reference sequence). The CDR3 spans 12 residues.

Only a few counts were recorded for this clonotype. The chain couples TRBV11-3 to TRBJ2-1, with 10 bases identical to TRBD2. Trimming at V came to 0 bases and at J to 0 bases, leaving 5 bases not matched to a gene. Germline assignment: CDR1 SGHNT and CDR2 YENEEA. The CDR3 spans 18 residues. This CDR3 reads CASSLEGSGGLSYNEQFF. The CDR3 nucleotides read TGTGCCAGCAGCTTAGAAGGTAGCGGGGGGCTCTCCTACAATGAGCAGTTCTTC.

The chain joins TRBV7-8 to TRBJ1-5; possibly TRBD1 for D (5 bases). Trimming removed 5 bases at V and 6 bases at J, with 14 bases between. In germline, CDR1 is SGHVS, CDR2 FQNEAQ. CDR3 length: 14 residues. The CDR3 DNA sequence: TGTGCCAGCAGCCGAAACCCCGGGGGTCAGCCCCAGCATTTT. Its translation: CASSRNPGGQPQHF.

This clonotype was observed at least ten times. V is TRBV6-2 or TRBV6-3 and J is TRBJ1-5; TRBD1 agrees at 7 bases. This CDR3 comprises 17 residues. Trimming cost V 6 bases and J 0 bases; bases outside gene matches: 11. Germline assignment: CDR1 MNHEY and CDR2 SVGEGT. The DNA for the CDR3 is TGTGCCAGCAGGCCGGGACAGAGACTTTATAGCAATCAGCCCCAGCATTTT. This codes for CASRPGQRLYSNQPQHF.

This clonotype was seen ten or more times. The chain links TRBV7-6 to TRBJ1-5; possible D gene TRBD1, 5 bases. The germline CDR1 and CDR2 sequences are SGHVS and FNYEAQ. V shed 6 bases and J shed 0 bases, with 15 bases lying between them. The CDR3 covers 16 residues. Written as DNA, the CDR3 is TGTGCCAGCAGTTCCGGGACCCGCTATAGCAATCAGCCCCAGCATTTT. It translates to CASSSGTRYSNQPQHF.

This clonotype was counted at least ten times. The V and J genes are TRBV12-5 and TRBJ1-2, with D tentatively TRBD1 (5 bases). Germline lookup yields CDR1 LGHNT and CDR2 FRNRAP. This CDR3 region has 14 residues. V was trimmed by 3 bases and J by 8 bases, leaving 16 bases between them. CDR3 sequence reads: CASGFRGESYGYTF. CDR3 DNA: TGTGCTAGTGGTTTTCGGGGGGAGTCCTACGGCTACACCTTC.

This clonotype was detected many times. V gene TRBV7-2 combines with J gene TRBJ1-1; tentative D call: TRBD1 (6 bases). This CDR3 comprises 17 residues. Per germline, CDR1 SGHTA and CDR2 FQGNSA. Trimming removed 1 base from V and 0 bases from J, with 15 bases in between. The CDR3 nucleotides read TGTGCCAGCAGCTTAGGACAGGCTTACTATCTGAACACTGAAGCTTTCTTT. The encoded protein is CASSLGQAYYLNTEAFF.

This clonotype was detected only a few times. V and J are TRBV6-2 or TRBV6-3 and TRBJ2-2, with D perhaps TRBD2 (5 bases). CDR1 is MNHEY and CDR2 is SVGEGT in the germline V gene. V shed 5 bases and J shed 2 bases, with 18 bases lying between them. The CDR3 runs 17 residues. For the CDR3, the DNA is TGTGCCAGCAGTCCTTCCCCGCCAGCGGCAAACACCGGGGAGCTGTTTTTT. As protein: CASSPSPPAANTGELFF.

This clonotype was found many times. The chain recombines TRBV7-9 with TRBJ2-5; D may correspond to TRBD1 or TRBD2 (5 bases each). CDR3 length: 13 amino acids. Trimming stripped 6 bases from V and 4 bases from J, with 12 bases between. Germline V lookup: CDR1 SEHNR, CDR2 FQNEAQ (reference sequence). The CDR3 DNA reads TGTGCCAGCAGTTCTGGGGGTAGAGAGACCCAGTACTTC. It translates to CASSSGGRETQYF.

The chain carries TRBV7-9 and TRBJ2-1; the D gene is possibly TRBD1 (6 bases). CDR1 and CDR2 (germline): SEHNR, FQNEAQ (reference sequence). The CDR3 is made up of 18 amino acids. Between the trimmed V and J ends, which lost 0 bases and 3 bases, there was a span of 18 bases. CDR3 region: CASSLASRDKPIYNEQFF. The DNA of the CDR3 is TGTGCCAGCAGCTTAGCCTCTCGGGACAAACCCATCTACAATGAGCAGTTCTTC.

V and J are TRBV5-3 and TRBJ2-6; 8 nucleotides match TRBD1. TRBV5-3 is an ORF; its function is uncertain. J gave up 0 bases and V 8 bases, and 13 bases lay outside the gene matches. This CDR3 has 18 amino acids. The CDR3 reads CASRPGQGSGSGANVLTF. The CDR3 DNA follows: TGTGCCAGCAGGCCTGGACAGGGTTCGGGCTCTGGGGCCAACGTCCTGACTTTC.

The rearrangement joins TRBV25-1 to TRBJ1-2, with 11 nucleotides matching TRBD1. The J segment lost 6 bases and the V segment lost 5 bases, leaving 5 bases of the junction unmatched. The V gene's germline CDR1 is MGHDK and CDR2 SYGVNS. The CDR3 runs 14 residues. In nucleotides, the CDR3 is TGTGCCAGCAGTCAAGGGACAGGGGGTGATGGCTACACCTTC. Translating it yields CASSQGTGGDGYTF.

This clonotype has a handful of counts. This chain joins TRBV20-1 and TRBJ2-1; unclear D gene. The germline V gene encodes CDR1 DFQATT and CDR2 SNEGSKA (reference sequence). V was pared by 0 bases and J by 4 bases, with 13 bases between. The CDR3 covers 15 residues. The CDR3 protein is CSARDPDQTYNEQFF. CDR3 DNA: TGCAGTGCTAGAGATCCGGATCAGACTTACAATGAGCAGTTCTTC.

This rearrangement joins TRBV9 to TRBJ2-6; possibly TRBD1 or TRBD2 for D (5 bases each). The CDR3 has 17 amino acids. The germline V gene has CDR1 SGDLS and CDR2 YYNGEE. V was shortened by 4 bases and J by 0 bases, with 14 bases between the two germline ends. The CDR3 DNA reads as TGTGCCAGCAGCTTCCGGGACCGAAACTCTGGGGCCAACGTCCTGACTTTC. It specifies CASSFRDRNSGANVLTF.

The sample holds many counts of this clonotype. The chain couples TRBV6-5 to TRBJ2-7; TRBD1 matches at 9 bases. V lost 6 bases, J lost 5 bases, and 11 bases stayed unmatched. Germline-derived CDR1 and CDR2 are MNHEY and SVGAGI. This CDR3 comprises 15 residues. CDR3 sequence reads: CASSRSGTGSHEQYV. The DNA of the CDR3 is TGTGCCAGCAGCCGCTCCGGGACAGGGAGCCACGAGCAGTACGTC.